Below, 6 T cell receptor beta chains from the same sample are listed, as sequenced in a study of early T cells in non-severe SARS-CoV-2 infection. Via MiXCR, TCRdb re-called the 5' RACE reads, giving one row per CDR3 protein. The repertoire holds about 59,000 distinct CDR3 sequences, approximately 13% seen once, with about 9.3% in the top ten. The sample here was whole blood, taken at baseline. The receptors come from an adult who was a healthcare worker with PCR-confirmed SARS-CoV-2 infection or an uninfected control (not recorded which).

This clonotype was seen at least ten times. V usage is TRBV2 and J usage is TRBJ2-1; D is unclear. Germline V gives CDR1 SNHLY, CDR2 FYNNEI. The CDR3 totals 12 residues. V was trimmed by 6 bases and J by 9 bases, leaving 12 bases between them. Here the CDR3 DNA reads TGTGCCAGCAGGATCGGGTCCATTGAGCAGTTCTTC. Translating it yields CASRIGSIEQFF. The full variable domain, its missing parts supplied by reference TRBV2 and TRBJ2-1, is EPEVTQTPSHQVTQMGQEVILRCVPISNHLYFYWYRQILGQKVEFLVSFYNNEISEKSEIFDDQFSVERPDGSNFTLKIRSTKLEDSAMYFCASRIGSIEQFFGPGTRLTVL.

The V call is TRBV12-5, the J call TRBJ2-3; no firm D call. V was trimmed by 1 base and J by 0 bases, leaving 5 bases between them. Germline V gene lookup returns CDR1 LGHNT and CDR2 FRNRAP. The length of the CDR3 is 14 residues. DNA for the CDR3: TGTGCTAGTGGTTTGGGGGCTAGCACAGATACGCAGTATTTT. It yields the protein CASGLGASTDTQYF.

The table lists this clonotype with many counts. For the CDR3, the DNA is TGCGCCAGCAGCCAAGCTTGGACTAGCGGGAGTGAGACCCAGTACTTC. This translates into CASSQAWTSGSETQYF. This chain uses TRBV4-3 with TRBJ2-5; 13 nucleotides match TRBD2. The junction had 4 bases not matched to a gene; V was cut back by 1 base and J by 5 bases. The germline CDR1 and CDR2 sequences are LGHNA and YSLEER. This CDR3 comprises 16 residues.

The table lists this clonotype with a few counts. The V gene is TRBV10-1, the J gene TRBJ2-7; a possible D gene is TRBD1 (6 bases). The V gene's germline CDR1 is WNHNN and CDR2 SYGVQD (reference sequence). CDR3 length: 14 residues. V was shortened by 0 bases and J by 1 base, with 7 bases between the two germline ends. DNA for the CDR3: TGCGCCAGCAGTGAGTCAAGGGGGTCCTACGAGCAGTACTTC. Translated: CASSESRGSYEQYF.

Only a few counts were recorded for this clonotype. The chain has TRBV14 and TRBJ1-4; no clear D. In germline, CDR1 is SGHDN, CDR2 FVKESK. This CDR3 region has 14 residues. Trimming cost V 0 bases and J 4 bases, with 6 bases left between them. Here the CDR3 reads CASSQDRFNEKLFF. The CDR3 DNA is TGTGCCAGCAGCCAAGATCGGTTTAATGAAAAACTGTTTTTT.

This clonotype was counted between two and nine times. This chain joins TRBV12-3 or TRBV12-4 and TRBJ1-5; no clear D. The CDR3 contains 15 residues. The ends were cut back, 6 bases at V and 7 bases at J, with 19 bases in the middle. CDR3 bases: TGTGCCAGCAGACCACCGGGATCTGGGGAACAGCCCCAGCATTTT. Its translation is CASRPPGSGEQPQHF.